Listed here are 15 T cell receptor beta chains from one sample, sequenced in a study of blood T cell repertoires in COVID-19. Only in-frame clones appear in the TCRdb table, and some are missing; sequencing was by immunoSEQ multiplex PCR. The profile shows about 220,000 clones, around 89% of them singletons. Sequencing was carried out using PBMCs or T cells enriched from blood (not recorded which). The receptor set was obtained from a young woman who had recovered from COVID-19.

The rearrangement uses TRBV7-9 and TRBJ1-5; 9 bases agree with TRBD1. CDR3 length equals 17 residues. Germline values: CDR1 SEHNR, CDR2 FQNEAQ (reference sequence). Trimming removed 0 bases from V and 4 bases from J; junction bases left unmatched: 7. CDR3 coding DNA: TGTGCCAGCAGCTTAGCGACTACAGGGACAGGGAATCAGCCCCAGCATTTT. Translation gives CASSLATTGTGNQPQHF.

V usage is TRBV7-2 and J usage is TRBJ2-7; D perhaps matches TRBD1 (6 bases). Trimming took 5 bases from V and 12 from J, leaving 14 bases between them. The CDR3 contains 11 residues. The germline gives CDR1 SGHTA, CDR2 FQGNSA. This chain's CDR3 is CASSTWTAPYF. As DNA, the CDR3 is TGTGCCAGCAGCACTTGGACAGCCCCGTACTTC.

The gene calls are TRBV5-8 and TRBJ1-4; a weak D match, TRBD1 (6 bases). V gave up 1 base and J gave up 8 bases, with 12 bases separating them. This CDR3 is built from 14 residues. Germline CDR1 reads SGHTS; CDR2 reads YDEGEE. CDR3 in amino acids: CASSLLQGREKLFF. The CDR3 DNA reads as TGTGCCAGCAGCTTGTTGCAGGGGAGAGAAAAACTGTTTTTT.

J is TRBJ2-2 and V is TRBV7-8, with TRBD2 matching 9 bases. The trim removed 2 bases at V and 0 bases at J, leaving 7 bases unmatched. Germline CDR1 SGHVS, CDR2 FQNEAQ. The CDR3 has 18 residues. The DNA of the CDR3 is TGTGCCAGCAGCTTACGACGCGGGGGGGGCGCGAACACCGGGGAGCTGTTTTTT. Translated: CASSLRRGGGANTGELFF.

This clone occurred a few times. The chain is built from TRBV5-1 and TRBJ2-7; D unclear. The V gene lost 4 bases and the J gene lost 3 bases, with 14 bases spanning the gap. This CDR3 has 14 residues. Germline lookup yields CDR1 SGHRS and CDR2 YFSETQ. The CDR3 nucleotides are TGCGCCAGCAGCCCAACAGCCTTCTACTACGAGCAGTACTTC. Amino acid sequence: CASSPTAFYYEQYF.

The chain uses TRBV3-1 (or the pseudogene TRBV3-2) and TRBJ1-1, with 8 positions matching TRBD1. Germline CDR1 reads LGHDT; CDR2 reads YNNKEL (reference sequence). The length of the CDR3 is 14 residues. V trimming: 5 bases; J trimming: 1 base; junction bases outside the gene matches: 3. In DNA, the CDR3 is TGTGCCAGCAGCTTTGGACAGGGGAACACTGAAGCTTTCTTT. Translating it yields CASSFGQGNTEAFF.

To note about this clone: One junction end disagrees with the germline gene, perhaps due to a read error. The chain joins TRBV7-8 to TRBJ2-7; 9 nucleotides agree with TRBD2. The CDR3 is 13 residues long. Germline assignment: CDR1 SGHVS and CDR2 FQNEAQ. For the CDR3, the DNA is TGTGCCAGCAGCTTAGAGTGGCGGGGGGGAGAACACTTC. Translation: CASSLEWRGGEHF.

CDR3 DNA: TGTGCCAGCTCACCCCAGGGAAGCAATGGCTACACCTTC. Translating it yields CASSPQGSNGYTF. The chain recombines TRBV18 with TRBJ1-2; a weak D match, TRBD1 (5 bases). Per the germline V gene, CDR1 is KGHSH and CDR2 is LQKENI. V dropped 3 bases and J dropped 6 bases, with 11 bases sitting between them. The CDR3 is 13 amino acids. Using reference TRBV18 and TRBJ1-2 for the parts outside the CDR3, the full variable domain is NAGVMQNPRHLVRRRGQEARLRCSPMKGHSHVYWYRQLPEEGLKFMVYLQKENIIDESGMPKERFSAEFPKEGPSILRIQQVVRGDSAAYFCASSPQGSNGYTFGSGTRLTVV.

V and J are TRBV19 and TRBJ2-1; perhaps TRBD1 as D (6 bases). Trimming took 3 bases from V and 7 from J, leaving 13 bases between them. There are 14 residues in the CDR3. Germline V CDR1 and CDR2: LNHDA, SQIVND (reference sequence). The CDR3 sequence: CASSILGQLNEQFF. CDR3 bases: TGTGCCAGTAGTATTCTAGGACAGCTAAATGAGCAGTTCTTC.

This clone appeared once. V is TRBV7-3 and J is TRBJ2-5; 7 bases match TRBD1. Germline CDR1 reads SGHTA; CDR2 reads FQGTGA. Unmatched junction bases numbered 2, after V lost 4 bases and J lost 0 bases. The CDR3 is 14 amino acids. The DNA of the CDR3 is TGTGCCAGCAGCTCAGGGACAGACCAAGAGACCCAGTACTTC. This gives the protein CASSSGTDQETQYF.

The chain is built from TRBV7-2 and TRBJ2-1; TRBD1 aligns across 9 bases. The length of the CDR3 is 16 residues. CDR1 and CDR2 (germline): SGHTA, FQGNSA. Trimming took 6 bases from V and 9 from J; bases not matched to a gene: 15. The CDR3 is CASSQVPGQGIGEQFF. CDR3 in DNA: TGTGCCAGCAGTCAAGTCCCGGGACAGGGTATAGGTGAGCAGTTCTTC.

The chain joins TRBV7-2 to TRBJ1-1; D might be TRBD1 (6 bases). Germline CDR1 and CDR2: SGHTA and FQGNSA. This CDR3 contains 15 residues. V gave up 1 base and J gave up 2 bases, with 11 bases separating them. The CDR3 DNA sequence: TGTGCCAGCAGCTTAGGTCAGGGGCCAAACACTGAAGCTTTCTTT. It is translated as CASSLGQGPNTEAFF. Full variable domain (rest looked up from reference TRBV7-2 and TRBJ1-1): GAGVSQSPSNKVTEKGKDVELRCDPISGHTALYWYRQSLGQGLEFLIYFQGNSAPDKSGLPSDRFSAERTGGSVSTLTIQRTQQEDSAVYLCASSLGQGPNTEAFFGQGTRLTVV.

The rearrangement links TRBV7-2 to TRBJ2-1; TRBD1 aligns across 7 bases. Germline CDR1 is SGHTA and CDR2 is FQGNSA. The CDR3 sequence is 15 residues long. Germline trimming cut 1 base from V and 4 bases from J; bases unmatched to any gene: 4. CDR3 residues: CASSLGDRLYNEQFF. The CDR3 DNA follows: TGTGCCAGCAGCTTAGGGGACAGATTATACAATGAGCAGTTCTTC.

The chain links TRBV3-1 (or the pseudogene TRBV3-2) to TRBJ1-3; D is ambiguous. Trimming shortened V by 2 bases and J by 0 bases, and 14 bases separated the two germline ends. Germline V gene sequence: CDR1 LGHDT, CDR2 YNNKEL (reference sequence). The CDR3 is 17 residues long. CDR3 sequence (DNA): TGTGCCAGCAGCCAATCGGCGACTGAAGACTCTGGAAACACCATATATTTT. Amino acids: CASSQSATEDSGNTIYF.

This clone was observed once. The gene calls are TRBV5-6 and TRBJ2-7, with 14 nucleotides matching TRBD2. The germline V gene encodes CDR1 SGHDT and CDR2 YYEEEE. Trimming removed 0 bases from V and 7 bases from J; junction bases left unmatched: 6. The CDR3 totals 16 residues. The CDR3 spells CASSLAGTSGGGEQYF. For the CDR3, the DNA is TGTGCCAGCAGCTTGGCAGGGACTAGCGGGGGCGGTGAGCAGTACTTC.